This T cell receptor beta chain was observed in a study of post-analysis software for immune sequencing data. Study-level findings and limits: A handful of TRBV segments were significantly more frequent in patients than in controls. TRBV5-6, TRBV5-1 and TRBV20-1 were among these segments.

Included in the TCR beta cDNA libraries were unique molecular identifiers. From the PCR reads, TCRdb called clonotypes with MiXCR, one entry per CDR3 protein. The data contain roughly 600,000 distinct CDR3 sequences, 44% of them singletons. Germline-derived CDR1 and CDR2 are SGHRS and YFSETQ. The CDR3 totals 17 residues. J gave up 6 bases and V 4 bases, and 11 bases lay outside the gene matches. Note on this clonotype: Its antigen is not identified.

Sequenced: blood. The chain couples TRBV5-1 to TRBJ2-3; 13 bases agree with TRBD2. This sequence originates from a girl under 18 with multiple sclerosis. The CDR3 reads CASSVGTSGAQGDTQYF. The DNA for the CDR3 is TGCGCCAGCAGCGTCGGGACTAGCGGGGCACAAGGTGATACGCAGTATTTT. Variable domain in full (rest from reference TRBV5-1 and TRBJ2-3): KAGVTQTPRYLIKTRGQQVTLSCSPISGHRSVSWYQQTPGQGLQFLFEYFSETQRNKGNFPGRFSGRQFSNSRSEMNVSTLELGDSALYLCASSVGTSGAQGDTQYFGPGTRLTVL.